This T cell receptor (beta chain) originates from a study of cytotoxic CD8 clonotypes in ibrutinib-treated CLL (dated by TCRdb to 2020 to 2022). Describing the broader study: In this cohort, around 14 patients were treatment-naive and fewer than 13 were relapsed/refractory, while roughly 17 had unmutated IGHV. Responses were partial in some 24 patients and complete in 2; after median roughly 69 months follow-up, roughly 14 stayed in remission and 12 progressed. Samples at response were collected after a median of 12 months of treatment, with a range of about 6 to 40 months. On average, each sample yielded 250,000 to 300,000 productive templates and tens of thousands of productive rearrangements. Of the 90 or so people in the trial, approximately 28 had longitudinal samples available. Cryopreserved peripheral blood mononuclear cells were collected before treatment, at response, and at either disease progression or sustained remission. Patients were still on ibrutinib when every remission and progressive disease sample was collected. The study at large found these results: Sampling times were not matched between patients in sustained remission and patients whose disease was progressing, and lymph node repertoires were not examined. At baseline, clonality was higher than in age-matched healthy donors and showed a strong correlation with circulating CD8+ T-cell counts. Public clonotypes were rare and either shrank or stayed stable during treatment, and the rise in clonality at ibrutinib response reflected expansion of private clonotypes. At ibrutinib response clonality went up, during sustained remission it held steady, and at progression it dropped back toward baseline.

This specimen's time point label, per the study, means: approximately eleven months on ibrutinib. For TCR beta library preparation, around 2 micrograms of genomic DNA were isolated from cryopreserved PBMCs. Longitudinal blood samples from CLL patients receiving ibrutinib monotherapy were subjected to high-throughput TCR beta sequencing. The patients took part in an open-label, single-center phase 2 trial of ibrutinib monotherapy. The goal of deep resolution MiSeq sequencing was a depth between 1 in 1 million and 1 in 200,000 T cells, and coverage averaged 10x per clonotype. The immunoSEQ hsTCRB Kit was used to generate TCR beta libraries. The authors processed their data as follows. ImmunoSEQ Data Assistant and ImmunoSEQ Analyzer were used for data analysis, and V, D and J genes were assigned according to IMGT definitions. Clonality, which ranges from 0 to 1, was calculated as one minus the normalized Shannon entropy of productive rearrangement frequencies. Only overrepresented clonotypes making up at least 0.05% of each patient's repertoire were included in the public clonotype analysis. About a dozen age-matched healthy donor repertoires from immuneACCESS served as clonality controls. TCRdb carries this immuneACCESS record with in-frame sequences only. Its versions omit some clonotypes, under half of them owing to an unresolved V gene in the studies checked, with the rest unexplained. V, J and clone size were drawn from that table, and D and trimming were deduced from the DNA. Across this sample there are around 97,000 clones, with approximately 82% seen only once. 25% to 40% of the sample comes from the top ten.

In regard to this clone: What antigen it recognizes has not been identified. It has no much larger one-base neighbor in the sample; base qualities were not kept.

This receptor was identified in a human donor with chronic lymphocytic leukemia. The sample consisted of PBMCs, taken after 12 months of ibrutinib treatment.

Read as DNA, the sequence is TGTGCCAGCACCTTAATCGGGGCTTCAGAGACCCAGTACTTC. Translated, this is CASTLIGASETQYF. The chain employs TRBV5-4 and TRBJ2-5, with the D gene possibly TRBD1 or TRBD2, each one fitting 5 bases. In the germline V gene (reference sequence), CDR1 corresponds to SGHNT and CDR2 to YYREEE. V gives up 6 bases and J gives up 4 bases, and the segment between their germline ends measures 16 bases. The CDR3 goes from the cysteine to the phenylalanine over 14 residues. Of the read, only the CDR3 DNA is kept; its 42 bases are in frame from base 1.